The 32 T cell receptor beta chains in this list originate from one sample, sequenced in a study of response to subunit inactivated influenza vaccine. A single record per CDR3 protein comes from TCRdb applying MiXCR to the RT-PCR reads. The sample has 630,000 or so distinct CDR3 sequences; approximately 14% are singletons. The sequenced sample was PBMCs from blood, obtained 12 days after vaccination. These receptors came from a man aged 50 or older who received an inactivated influenza vaccine.

This clonotype was counted a few times. V and J are TRBV2 and TRBJ2-7; 10 bases are shared with TRBD2. J gave up 0 bases and V 6 bases, and 11 bases lay outside the gene matches. CDR1 is SNHLY, CDR2 FYNNEI, per germline. The CDR3 is 17 residues long. CDR3 residues: CASRASGSTLFSYEQYF. The CDR3 DNA sequence: TGTGCCAGCAGGGCTAGCGGGAGTACCCTTTTCTCCTACGAGCAGTACTTC.

This clonotype has just a few counts. The chain recombines TRBV20-1 with TRBJ1-6, with 8 nucleotides matching TRBD1. This CDR3 spans 15 amino acids. Germline V gene data show CDR1 as DFQATT and CDR2 as SNEGSKA (reference sequence). Trimming cost V 1 base and J 5 bases; bases outside gene matches: 4. CDR3 coding DNA: TGCAGTGCTAGAGTGGGACAGGTGAATAATTCACCCCTCCACTTT. This translates into CSARVGQVNNSPLHF.

This clonotype was counted a few times. The J gene is TRBJ2-2, the V gene TRBV7-7, with TRBD2 matching over 7 bases. Germline V gene data show CDR1 as SSHAT and CDR2 as FNYEAQ (reference sequence). This CDR3 is 17 amino acids long. V trimming: 0 bases; J trimming: 6 bases; junction bases outside the gene matches: 10. The CDR3, as DNA: TGTGCCAGCAGCTTAGCTCCCTTGACTAGCTCGGCCGGGGAGCTGTTTTTT. It encodes CASSLAPLTSSAGELFF.

The sample holds a few counts of this clonotype. The chain joins TRBV7-2 to TRBJ2-1, with 11 bases aligning to TRBD2. The germline gives CDR1 SGHTA, CDR2 FQGNSA. The CDR3 extends over 11 amino acids. The trim removed 5 bases at V and 16 bases at J, leaving 4 bases unmatched. DNA for the CDR3: TGTGCCAGCAGCCTTAGCGGGAGGGCCTTCTTC. Translating gives CASSLSGRAFF.

The CDR3 nucleotides are TGTGCCATCAGTGATAGGGGGGACTCCTACAATGAGCAGTTCTTC. Translation: CAISDRGDSYNEQFF. The rearrangement uses TRBV10-3 and TRBJ2-1, with D perhaps given as TRBD1 or TRBD2 (6 bases each). Germline-derived CDR1 and CDR2 are ENHRY and SYGVKD. The V gene lost 3 bases and the J gene lost 0 bases, with 9 bases spanning the gap. The CDR3 totals 15 residues.

This clonotype was seen only a few times. V gene TRBV28 combines with J gene TRBJ2-6; 11 nucleotides agree with TRBD1. Germline V gene data show CDR1 as MDHEN and CDR2 as SYDVKM. V shed 1 base, J shed 3 bases, and the junction held 5 bases outside the gene matches. This CDR3 region has 18 residues. In DNA form, the CDR3 reads TGTGCCAGCAGTTTATCCCGGACAGGGGGCATTGGGGCCAACGTCCTGACTTTC. Translated: CASSLSRTGGIGANVLTF.

This clonotype turned up a few times. The CDR3: CAISETPAGLSFF. For the CDR3, the DNA is TGTGCCATCAGTGAGACCCCAGCGGGGCTCTCGTTCTTC. This chain uses TRBV10-3 with TRBJ2-1; 7 bases map to TRBD2. With 2 bases clipped from V and 15 bases from J, the junction kept 10 bases outside the gene matches. Germline lookup yields CDR1 ENHRY and CDR2 SYGVKD. The CDR3 contains 13 residues.

This clonotype was detected many times. V and J are TRBV24-1 and TRBJ2-5; either TRBD1 or TRBD2 may supply D (6 bases each). Germline V CDR1 and CDR2: KGHDR, SFDVKD. The CDR3 extends over 15 amino acids. V shed 4 bases and J shed 4 bases, with 15 bases lying between them. The DNA for the CDR3 is TGTGCCACCAGTGACTCCTTCGGGGGCTCAGAGACCCAGTACTTC. Its protein is CATSDSFGGSETQYF.

The CDR3 spells CASSLSSHLTSGAHQKETQYF. The CDR3 DNA reads as TGCGCCAGCAGCTTGTCCTCTCACTTGACTAGCGGTGCCCACCAGAAGGAGACCCAGTACTTC. This chain uses TRBV5-1 with TRBJ2-5; 9 bases align to TRBD2. The CDR3 contains 21 residues. V was pared by 1 base and J by 5 bases, with 24 bases of the junction left unmatched. Germline CDR1 is SGHRS and CDR2 is YFSETQ.

The chain combines TRBV5-5 with TRBJ2-1; D unresolved. The CDR3 spans 15 residues. Germline CDR1 and CDR2: SGHKS and YYEKEE (reference sequence). V was pared by 0 bases and J by 2 bases, with 9 bases between. The CDR3: CASSLDPVTYNEQFF. The CDR3 DNA sequence: TGTGCCAGCAGCTTGGATCCGGTTACCTACAATGAGCAGTTCTTC. The full variable domain, completed using reference TRBV5-5 and TRBJ2-1, is DAGVTQSPTHLIKTRGQQVTLRCSPISGHKSVSWYQQVLGQGPQFIFQYYEKEERGRGNFPDRFSARQFPNYSSELNVNALLLGDSALYLCASSLDPVTYNEQFFGPGTRLTVL.

The J gene is TRBJ2-7, the V gene TRBV7-9; D may match TRBD1 or TRBD2 (5 bases each). The CDR3 length is 13 residues. The germline V gene has CDR1 SEHNR and CDR2 FQNEAQ (reference sequence). Trimming cost V 5 bases and J 2 bases, with 10 bases left between them. CDR3 DNA: TGTGCCAGCAGCCAAAAGGGACCCTACGAGCAGTACTTC. Amino acids: CASSQKGPYEQYF.

This clonotype was found a few times. The chain couples TRBV20-1 to TRBJ2-1, with TRBD2 matching over 9 bases. The CDR3 spans 15 residues. Germline CDR1 DFQATT, CDR2 SNEGSKA (reference sequence). V lost 1 base, J lost 7 bases, and 8 bases stayed unmatched. The CDR3: CSARVMRGGPNEQFF. CDR3 sequence (DNA): TGCAGTGCTAGAGTTATGCGGGGGGGACCAAATGAGCAGTTCTTC.

Only a few counts were recorded for this clonotype. The chain links TRBV5-6 to TRBJ2-7; D may be TRBD1 (5 bases). The CDR3 runs to 15 residues. V was trimmed by 6 bases and J by 5 bases, leaving 21 bases between them. Germline V gives CDR1 SGHDT, CDR2 YYEEEE. The CDR3 reads CASTVGGRVSNEQYF. The CDR3 DNA is TGTGCCAGCACCGTAGGTGGCAGGGTTAGCAACGAGCAGTACTTC.

The V gene is TRBV20-1, the J gene TRBJ2-5; TRBD1 is a possible D gene (5 bases). This CDR3 spans 13 amino acids. V dropped 3 bases and J dropped 2 bases, with 10 bases sitting between them. CDR1 DFQATT and CDR2 SNEGSKA come from the germline V gene (reference sequence). The CDR3 DNA reads as TGCAGTGCTAGTAGCAGGGATCAAGAGACCCAGTACTTC. Translated, it gives CSASSRDQETQYF.

V is TRBV19 and J is TRBJ1-4; D remains ambiguous. Between the trimmed V and J ends, which lost 3 bases and 2 bases, there was a span of 7 bases. The CDR3 has 14 amino acids. CDR1 LNHDA and CDR2 SQIVND come from the germline V gene (reference sequence). This CDR3 is CASSIPDTNEKLFF. CDR3 nucleotides: TGTGCCAGTAGTATTCCGGACACTAATGAAAAACTGTTTTTT.

This clonotype was seen a handful of times. The chain combines TRBV12-3 or TRBV12-4 with TRBJ1-5, with TRBD1 identical over 8 bases. The CDR3 loop spans 15 amino acids. The V gene end was trimmed by 6 bases and the J gene end by 0 bases; junction bases not matched to a gene: 4. CDR3 DNA sequence: TGTGCCAGCAGCCTACAGGGGGTTAGCAATCAGCCCCAGCATTTT. As protein: CASSLQGVSNQPQHF.

This clonotype has a single count. V gene TRBV11-2 combines with J gene TRBJ2-1, with 7 positions matching TRBD1. The length of the CDR3 is 19 residues. CDR1 is SGHAT and CDR2 is FQNNGV in the germline V gene. With V trimmed by 5 bases and J by 2 bases, 18 bases remained unmatched. The CDR3 protein is CASSHRTFLRDRAYNEQFF. CDR3 coding DNA: TGTGCCAGCAGCCACCGTACCTTTCTCCGGGACAGAGCCTACAATGAGCAGTTCTTC.

This clonotype showed up just a few times. The J gene is TRBJ1-6, the V gene TRBV6-1, with D possibly being TRBD1 (5 bases). CDR1 is MNHNS and CDR2 is SASEGT in the germline V gene. Trimming took off 4 bases at V and 5 bases at J, with 18 bases between the two ends. The CDR3 loop spans 17 amino acids. The CDR3 sequence: CASSGGARRNNNSPLHF. In nucleotides, the CDR3 is TGTGCCAGCAGTGGAGGGGCCCGCCGAAATAATAATTCACCCCTCCACTTT.

The table lists this clonotype with a few counts. This sequence joins TRBV9 and TRBJ2-3; tentatively, D is TRBD1 (5 bases). This CDR3 region has 15 residues. Germline loops: CDR1 SGDLS, CDR2 YYNGEE. The ends were cut back, 4 bases at V and 0 bases at J, with 12 bases in the middle. CDR3 sequence reads: CASSPGMSSTDTQYF. The CDR3 DNA is TGTGCCAGCAGCCCAGGGATGTCTAGCACAGATACGCAGTATTTT.

This clonotype was detected many times. The CDR3 DNA reads TGTGCCAGCAGTTTATCTTCTAGCTCCTACAATGAGCAGTTCTTC. Its protein is CASSLSSSSYNEQFF. The V and J genes are TRBV28 and TRBJ2-1, with unresolved D. CDR1 and CDR2 (germline): MDHEN, SYDVKM. With 1 base removed from V and 0 bases from J, the gap between germline ends came to 7 bases. This CDR3 is 15 amino acids long.

This clonotype was seen only a few times. V is TRBV7-8 and J is TRBJ2-7; TRBD2 aligns across 7 bases. The trim removed 7 bases at V and 0 bases at J, leaving 9 bases unmatched. Germline V gene data show CDR1 as SGHVS and CDR2 as FQNEAQ. This CDR3 is built from 15 residues. CDR3 DNA: TGTGCCAGCACCCCAGGGCTAGCGGTCTCCTACGAGCAGTACTTC. Amino acids: CASTPGLAVSYEQYF. The variable domain in full, with the rest retrieved from reference TRBV7-8 and TRBJ2-7, is GAGVSQSPRYKVAKRGQDVALRCDPISGHVSLFWYQQALGQGPEFLTYFQNEAQLDKSGLPSDRFFAERPEGSVSTLKIQRTQQEDSAVYLCASTPGLAVSYEQYFGPGTRLTVT.

This clonotype was seen a few times. The V gene is TRBV6-5, the J gene TRBJ2-3, with D tentatively TRBD2 (5 bases). The CDR3 is 17 amino acids. Per germline, CDR1 MNHEY and CDR2 SVGAGI. Trimming pared 0 bases from V and 6 bases from J, leaving 19 bases between. The CDR3 DNA sequence: TGTGCCAGCAGTTACTCAGCCTCACTAGTGTTCTACGATACGCAGTATTTT. It translates to CASSYSASLVFYDTQYF.

This clonotype appeared a few times. The rearrangement uses TRBV20-1 and TRBJ1-1; D is unresolved. CDR3 size: 14 residues. V lost 6 bases and J 2 bases, leaving 16 bases between the germline ends. CDR1 is DFQATT, CDR2 SNEGSKA, per germline (reference sequence). The CDR3 reads CSAGSAYPNTEAFF. The CDR3 DNA reads as TGCAGTGCCGGATCCGCTTACCCTAACACTGAAGCTTTCTTT.

The chain has TRBV19 and TRBJ1-1; the D gene is possibly TRBD1 (6 bases). This CDR3 is 14 amino acids long. V dropped 4 bases and J dropped 4 bases, with 13 bases sitting between them. The germline CDR1 and CDR2 sequences are LNHDA and SQIVND (reference sequence). DNA for the CDR3: TGTGCCAGTAGTACGACAGGCCGCGCCACTGAAGCTTTCTTT. Amino acids: CASSTTGRATEAFF.

The chain couples TRBV12-3 or TRBV12-4 to TRBJ1-5; D may be TRBD1 (6 bases). With 6 bases removed from V and 7 bases from J, the gap between germline ends came to 13 bases. The CDR3 totals 13 residues. The CDR3 nucleotides read TGTGCCAGCAGCAACAGGGTGAGGCAGCCCCAGCATTTT. The encoded protein is CASSNRVRQPQHF.

This clonotype was counted a few times. This chain links TRBV6-1 with TRBJ1-1; D gene uncertain. CDR3 length: 14 residues. Germline loops: CDR1 MNHNS, CDR2 SASEGT. Trimming cost V 6 bases and J 1 base, with 12 bases left between them. The CDR3 bases are TGTGCCAGCAGCCCTACGGTTTCGAACACTGAAGCTTTCTTT. Amino acid sequence: CASSPTVSNTEAFF.

The J gene is TRBJ2-3, the V gene TRBV15; D is unresolved. V lost 1 base, J lost 5 bases, and 7 bases lay in between. Germline V lookup: CDR1 LNHNV, CDR2 YYDKDF (reference sequence). The CDR3 is 13 amino acids. The CDR3 sequence: CATSRATLDTQYF. CDR3 nucleotide sequence: TGTGCCACCAGCAGAGCCACGTTAGATACGCAGTATTTT.

In its sample, this clonotype was seen many times. This chain's CDR3 is CSVTGVSYEQYF. In nucleotides, the CDR3 is TGCAGCGTAACAGGAGTCTCCTACGAGCAGTACTTC. V and J are TRBV29-1 and TRBJ2-7, with D possibly matching TRBD1 (5 bases). Trimming stripped 6 bases from V and 0 bases from J, with 9 bases between. Germline-derived CDR1 and CDR2 are SQVTM and ANQGSEA. This CDR3 spans 12 amino acids.

The chain combines TRBV27 with TRBJ2-1; 9 nucleotides agree with TRBD1. This CDR3 spans 15 amino acids. The V gene's germline CDR1 is MNHEY and CDR2 SMNVEV (reference sequence). The V and J ends lost 5 bases and 2 bases, in that order; junction bases with no gene match: 4. In DNA form, the CDR3 reads TGTGCCAGCAGTCCTTGGGACAGGGCCTACAATGAGCAGTTCTTC. Amino acid sequence: CASSPWDRAYNEQFF.

This clonotype was detected a few times. The V call is TRBV20-1, the J call TRBJ2-1; D gene unclear. The ends were cut back, 0 bases at V and 6 bases at J, with 12 bases in the middle. The CDR3 is 14 residues long. In germline, CDR1 is DFQATT, CDR2 SNEGSKA (reference sequence). CDR3: CSARDSMLRNEQFF. The DNA for the CDR3 is TGCAGTGCTAGAGATTCCATGCTACGCAATGAGCAGTTCTTC.

This clonotype was counted ten times or more. The rearrangement uses TRBV6-5 and TRBJ2-5; D is uncertain. The ends were cut back, 0 bases at V and 2 bases at J, with 7 bases in the middle. Germline assignment: CDR1 MNHEY and CDR2 SVGAGI. The CDR3 is 14 residues long. The CDR3 nucleotides are TGTGCCAGCAGTTACTCCCTGGCGCAAGAGACCCAGTACTTC. The encoded protein is CASSYSLAQETQYF.

The chain is built from TRBV4-3 and TRBJ2-6, with D tentatively TRBD1 (6 bases). This CDR3 contains 16 residues. From germline, CDR1 is LGHNA and CDR2 YSLEER. Trimming cost V 3 bases and J 1 base, with 10 bases left between them. The CDR3 is CASSHRRGSGANVLTF. In nucleotides, the CDR3 is TGCGCCAGCAGCCACCGCAGGGGTTCTGGGGCCAACGTCCTGACTTTC.